Each of the 18 T cell receptor beta chains below was sequenced from the same sample in a study of response to subunit inactivated influenza vaccine. TCRdb reanalysed the RT-PCR reads using MiXCR and keeps one entry per CDR3 protein. The profile shows around 580,000 distinct CDR3 sequences, around 15% of them singletons. The sequencing here drew on PBMCs from blood, taken 11 to 12 days after vaccination. These receptors were collected from a middle-aged man who received an inactivated influenza vaccine.

This clonotype was seen more than once but under ten times. V is TRBV10-3 and J is TRBJ1-5, with D unresolved. V was clipped by 8 bases and J by 5 bases, with 13 bases between them. Germline values: CDR1 ENHRY, CDR2 SYGVKD. The CDR3 contains 13 residues. CDR3 DNA sequence: TGTGCCATCCGGGAACGGCACGATCAGCCCCAGCATTTT. It codes for CAIRERHDQPQHF.

This clonotype was counted only a few times. The rearrangement joins TRBV4-2 to TRBJ1-6; D is unclear. This CDR3 has 17 amino acids. Germline CDR1 and CDR2: LGHNA and YNFKEQ. V lost 0 bases and J lost 5, with 14 bases in between. The CDR3 DNA is TGTGCCAGCAGCCAAGATAGCCAGCACTACGATAATTCACCCCTCCACTTT. Translated: CASSQDSQHYDNSPLHF.

V usage is TRBV6-1 and J usage is TRBJ2-1, with D unclear. CDR1 is MNHNS, CDR2 SASEGT, per germline. Trimming left V 4 bases short and J 0 bases short, with 7 bases between. CDR3 size: 14 residues. CDR3 DNA sequence: TGTGCCAGCAGTGGGATTAGCTCCTACAATGAGCAGTTCTTC. Its translation is CASSGISSYNEQFF.

The chain couples TRBV19 to TRBJ2-3; either TRBD1 or TRBD2 may supply D (5 bases each). The V gene's germline CDR1 is LNHDA and CDR2 SQIVND (reference sequence). CDR3 length: 14 residues. The V and J ends lost 5 bases and 10 bases respectively, with 19 bases between them. The CDR3 loop is CASSGSERGGAQYF. CDR3 nucleotide sequence: TGTGCCAGTAGTGGGTCTGAGCGTGGGGGTGCGCAGTATTTT.

This clonotype was counted only a few times. The rearrangement joins TRBV10-3 to TRBJ2-7; 12 bases fit TRBD2. With 4 bases clipped from V and 1 base from J, the junction kept 2 bases outside the gene matches. Germline V gene data show CDR1 as ENHRY and CDR2 as SYGVKD. CDR3 length: 15 residues. The CDR3 bases are TGTGCCATCAGTGTACTAGCGGGAGGATCCTACGAGCAGTACTTC. It is translated as CAISVLAGGSYEQYF.

This clonotype was seen only a few times. This chain uses TRBV7-9 with TRBJ2-3, with a weak D call TRBD2 (6 bases). V lost 1 base and J lost 9, with 17 bases in between. The CDR3 totals 15 residues. Germline loops: CDR1 SEHNR, CDR2 FQNEAQ (reference sequence). CDR3 sequence: CASSLVETGRGTQYF. The CDR3 bases are TGTGCCAGCAGCTTAGTGGAGACCGGGAGAGGGACGCAGTATTTT.

This clonotype was seen a few times. This rearrangement joins TRBV7-3 to TRBJ2-7, with D tentatively TRBD1 (6 bases). The V and J ends lost 4 bases and 6 bases respectively, with 13 bases between them. The germline V gene encodes CDR1 SGHTA and CDR2 FQGTGA. The CDR3 is 13 amino acids. CDR3 bases: TGTGCCAGCAGCTCCCGAAAAGGGGGCGAGCAGTACTTC. This sequence encodes CASSSRKGGEQYF.

V is TRBV5-1 and J is TRBJ2-2, with D hard to call. Trimming left V 0 bases short and J 6 bases short, with 9 bases between. Germline V gene lookup returns CDR1 SGHRS and CDR2 YFSETQ. The CDR3 extends over 14 amino acids. The CDR3 is CASSLVGESGELFF. Here the CDR3 DNA reads TGCGCCAGCAGCTTGGTCGGCGAATCCGGGGAGCTGTTTTTT.

The CDR3 sequence: CASSRDPGPAQYEQYF. CDR3 nucleotides: TGTGCCAGCTCACGTGATCCGGGGCCAGCCCAATACGAGCAGTACTTC. The chain uses TRBV18 and TRBJ2-7; D may correspond to TRBD1 or TRBD2 (5 bases each). Per germline, CDR1 KGHSH and CDR2 LQKENI. CDR3 length: 16 amino acids. Between the trimmed V and J ends, which lost 4 bases and 4 bases, there was a span of 20 bases.

V and J are TRBV18 and TRBJ1-4, with a weak D call TRBD1 (5 bases). Trimming left V 3 bases short and J 5 bases short, with 16 bases between. The germline V gene encodes CDR1 KGHSH and CDR2 LQKENI. The CDR3 covers 16 residues. As DNA, the CDR3 is TGTGCCAGCTCACCCCCCAACAGGAAGGCGAATGAAAAACTGTTTTTT. Its protein is CASSPPNRKANEKLFF.

The rearrangement links TRBV29-1 to TRBJ2-2; the D gene could be TRBD1 or TRBD2 (5 bases each). The germline gives CDR1 SQVTM, CDR2 ANQGSEA. This CDR3 is built from 15 residues. V shed 6 bases and J shed 6 bases, with 20 bases lying between them. For the CDR3, the DNA is TGCAGCGTGGGTTCGTTTGAGGGACGGGCCGGGGAGCTGTTTTTT. Translated: CSVGSFEGRAGELFF.

This clonotype occurred many times. V is TRBV20-1 and J is TRBJ2-7; 8 bases fit TRBD1. This CDR3 has 15 amino acids. Germline trimming cut 6 bases from V and 3 bases from J; bases unmatched to any gene: 13. Germline loops: CDR1 DFQATT, CDR2 SNEGSKA (reference sequence). CDR3 sequence (DNA): TGCAGTGCCACCGGAGACAGGGGTTTAGACTACGAGCAGTACTTC. Protein sequence: CSATGDRGLDYEQYF.

The gene calls are TRBV5-1 and TRBJ2-1, with 12 bases that match TRBD1. V was pared by 0 bases and J by 6 bases, with 4 bases of the junction left unmatched. Germline values: CDR1 SGHRS, CDR2 YFSETQ. The CDR3 extends over 16 amino acids. The DNA for the CDR3 is TGCGCCAGCAGCTTGGAGGGGACAGGGGGCTCCAATGAGCAGTTCTTC. Residues: CASSLEGTGGSNEQFF. Based on the CDR3 plus reference TRBV5-1 and TRBJ2-1, the full variable domain is KAGVTQTPRYLIKTRGQQVTLSCSPISGHRSVSWYQQTPGQGLQFLFEYFSETQRNKGNFPGRFSGRQFSNSRSEMNVSTLELGDSALYLCASSLEGTGGSNEQFFGPGTRLTVL.

At least ten counts were recorded for this clonotype. The chain employs TRBV12-3 or TRBV12-4 and TRBJ1-5, with D perhaps TRBD1 (6 bases). This CDR3 comprises 17 residues. V was cut by 4 bases and J by 8 bases, with 24 bases left in between. The chain's CDR3 is CASSSLPTGRGPEPQHF. The CDR3 nucleotides are TGTGCCAGCAGTTCCCTCCCCACGGGGCGGGGGCCTGAGCCCCAGCATTTT.

This chain links TRBV15 with TRBJ2-5; no clear D. The V and J ends lost 5 bases and 4 bases respectively, with 17 bases between them. The germline CDR1 and CDR2 sequences are LNHNV and YYDKDF (reference sequence). There are 15 residues in the CDR3. For the CDR3, the DNA is TGTGCCACCAGCGCCTACCCTGGATTGGGAGAGACCCAGTACTTC. Translation: CATSAYPGLGETQYF.

CDR3: CASSQARTGAGANVLTF. In DNA, the CDR3 is TGCGCCAGCAGCCAAGCTCGGACAGGGGCCGGGGCCAACGTCCTGACTTTC. V and J are TRBV4-1 and TRBJ2-6; 9 positions match TRBD1. Looked up from germline, CDR1 is MGHRA and CDR2 is YSYEKL. This CDR3 is built from 17 residues. The V and J ends lost 1 base and 4 bases, in that order; junction bases with no gene match: 5.

The chain recombines TRBV29-1 with TRBJ2-7, with TRBD2 as a possible D gene (6 bases). Per germline, CDR1 SQVTM and CDR2 ANQGSEA. Trimming stripped 4 bases from V and 6 bases from J, with 16 bases between. The CDR3 spans 13 residues. The CDR3 coding sequence is TGCAGCGTTGGGTATGGGGGGATGACCGAGCAGTACTTC. Protein sequence: CSVGYGGMTEQYF.

In the case of this clonotype: At one boundary the junction diverges from the germline segment, which might be a read error. This rearrangement joins TRBV4-2 to TRBJ2-7; D call uncertain. The CDR3 spans 13 residues. Germline CDR1 is LGHNA and CDR2 is YNFKEQ. The DNA for the CDR3 is TGTGCCATCAGCCCCGGGCTCCTCTACGAGCAGTACTTC. The encoded protein is CAISPGLLYEQYF.